The present T cell receptor beta chain was sequenced within a study of PD-L1 blockade in urothelial cancer. The authors spiked synthetic TCR analog templates into each PCR. TCRdb's copy holds only in-frame clones and misses some; the assay was immunoSEQ multiplex PCR. The sample contains around 100,000 clones, about 91% of which appear only once. The time point is: peripheral blood 6 weeks after treatment start. Urothelial carcinoma affected the patients, and it was locally advanced or metastatic. Germline V CDR1 and CDR2: SGHDT, YYEEEE. The CDR3 contains 15 residues. Trimming removed 4 bases from V and 1 base from J; junction bases left unmatched: 6.

The chain joins TRBV5-6 to TRBJ2-3; TRBD1 aligns across 7 bases. The material sequenced was PBMCs, taken around atezolizumab (anti-PD-L1) treatment. This TCR derives from a man between 60 and 75 years old with urothelial cancer. The CDR3 region has the DNA TGTGCCAGCAGCGAGGACGACAGGGGCACAGATACGCAGTATTTT. This sequence encodes CASSEDDRGTDTQYF. Variable domain in full (rest from reference TRBV5-6 and TRBJ2-3): DAGVTQSPTHLIKTRGQQVTLRCSPKSGHDTVSWYQQALGQGPQFIFQYYEEEERQRGNFPDRFSGHQFPNYSSELNVNALLLGDSALYLCASSEDDRGTDTQYFGPGTRLTVL.